The rows below give T cell receptor beta chains drawn from one sample of a study of siplizumab effects on memory and regulatory T cells. Libraries were prepared by immunoSEQ multiplex PCR; TCRdb keeps only in-frame clonotypes and omits some of them. The table includes approximately 100,000 clones, less than 95% detected once. The sequencing input was Tregs sorted from blood. All receptors derive from a human donor in good health. CDR3s include the opening cysteine and the closing phenylalanine or tryptophan. A D gene is named only where the DNA matches it firmly. Only some rows state a clone size, as once, few, many or a class for expanded clones.

d_gene | j_gene | abundance | v_gene | CDR3nt | CDR3aa
- | TRBJ1-1 | - | TRBV28 | TGTGCCAGCAGAATCGCGGGTCGTGTTGGCACTGAAGCTTTCTTT | CASRIAGRVGTEAFF
- | TRBJ1-1 | - | TRBV11-1 | TGTGCCAGCAGCCCCGGACAGTTCATGAACACTGAAGCTTTCTTT | CASSPGQFMNTEAFF
- | TRBJ1-1 | - | TRBV9 | TGTGCCAGCAGGGAGGGCAGGGCGAACACTGAAGCTTTCTTT | CASREGRANTEAFF
- | TRBJ2-3 | - | TRBV27 | TGTGCCAGCAGTTTTTTGGGACCTAGCACAGATACGCAGTATTTT | CASSFLGPSTDTQYF
- | TRBJ1-5 | - | TRBV5-6 | TGTGCCAGCAGCTTGACAGGATCGGGGCAGCCCCAGCATTTT | CASSLTGSGQPQHF
TRBD1 | TRBJ1-1 | - | TRBV30 | TGTGCCTGGAGTGTATGGGGGACAGGGTATACCTTGAGGACTGAAGCTTTCTTT | CAWSVWGTGYTLRTEAFF
TRBD1 | TRBJ1-1 | - | TRBV27 | TGTGCCAGCAAGACCGGGACAGGGTGGAACACTGAAGCTTTCTTT | CASKTGTGWNTEAFF
- | TRBJ1-1 | - | TRBV5-1 | TGCGCCAGCCATTTTCAGGGATCAGACACTGAAGCTTTCTTT | CASHFQGSDTEAFF
- | TRBJ1-4 | - | TRBV19 | TGTGCCAGTATGAGGACAGTCGGTGAAAAACTGTTTTTT | CASMRTVGEKLFF
TRBD1 | TRBJ1-4 | - | TRBV29-1 | TGCAGCGCCAGGGGGGGAGAGGAAAAACTGTTTTTT | CSARGGEEKLFF
- | TRBJ2-3 | - | TRBV5-1 | TGCGCCAGCAGCTTAACACGGGATACGCAGTATTTT | CASSLTRDTQYF
TRBD1 | TRBJ2-7 | - | TRBV6-6 | TGTGCCAGCAGTTACTCACGGACAGGGAGGAACGAGCAGTACTTC | CASSYSRTGRNEQYF
TRBD1 | TRBJ1-1 | few | TRBV30 | TGTGCCTGGAGTGAGACAGGGGTTAACACTGAAGCTTTCTTT | CAWSETGVNTEAFF
- | TRBJ2-7 | - | TRBV6-6 | TGTGCCAGTAAGGGGCTCTCCGGCAGGTCCCACTACGAGCAGTACTTC | CASKGLSGRSHYEQYF
- | TRBJ1-5 | once | TRBV18 | TGTGCCAGCTCACCCCGACAGGCAGGCAGCCCCCAGCATTTT | CASSPRQAGSPQHF
TRBD1 | TRBJ2-4 | - | TRBV6-1 | TGTGCCAGCAGACCTGGGACAGTTGCCCAAAACATTCAGTACTTC | CASRPGTVAQNIQYF
- | TRBJ2-7 | - | TRBV28 | TGTGCCAGCAGTTTAATTGGGGCCCAGGGGGGTTACGAGCAGTACTTC | CASSLIGAQGGYEQYF
TRBD1 | TRBJ2-7 | few | TRBV10-1 | TGCGCCAGCAGTGAGTCAGGGGGACAGGGGATTTACGAGCAGTACTTC | CASSESGGQGIYEQYF
TRBD1 | TRBJ2-2 | - | TRBV7-9 | TGTGCCAGCAGCTTTGACAGGGGCAGTCTTTACATCAACACCGGGGAGCTGTTTTTT | CASSFDRGSLYINTGELFF
TRBD1 | TRBJ1-2 | once | TRBV6-6 | TGTGCCAGCAGCCGAGTGAGGGCAACAGGGGATGGCTACACCTTC | CASSRVRATGDGYTF
- | TRBJ2-3 | - | TRBV9 | TGTGCCAGCAGCCCCCGCCCGGTGGCAGATACGCAGTATTTT | CASSPRPVADTQYF
- | TRBJ2-3 | - | TRBV9 | TGTGCCAGCAGCTTCCGGGATTCTCCTCTCACAGATACGCAGTATTTT | CASSFRDSPLTDTQYF
- | TRBJ1-3 | - | TRBV28 | TGTGCCAGCAGTTTTGGGGCACCGCCGTCTGGAAACACCATATATTTT | CASSFGAPPSGNTIYF
- | TRBJ2-2 | once | TRBV6-1 | TGTGCCAGCAGTGCCGGGACACATGCTCCCCGCACCGGGGAGCTGTTTTTT | CASSAGTHAPRTGELFF
- | TRBJ1-1 | - | TRBV11-2 | TGTGCCAGCAGCTTCCGGTTAGCAGCTTTCTTT | CASSFRLAAFF
- | TRBJ1-1 | - | TRBV6-5 | TGTGCCAGCAGTTGGGACAATCACTTTTCTGAAGCTTTCTTT | CASSWDNHFSEAFF
- | TRBJ1-2 | - | TRBV29-1 | TGCAGCGTCCTTGTGGGGGGCGCCGGGTATGGCTACACCTTC | CSVLVGGAGYGYTF
- | TRBJ2-7 | - | TRBV6-5 | TGTGCCAGCGGGGCAGCCACCTACGAGCAGTACTTC | CASGAATYEQYF
TRBD1 | TRBJ1-3 | - | TRBV6-1 | TGTGCCAGCAGTGGAGGGACAGGGGGGGAAAACACCATATATTTT | CASSGGTGGENTIYF
- | TRBJ2-3 | once | TRBV5-1 | TGCGCCAGCAGCTTGGCCCGTTCCTTGTCCACAGATACGCAGTATTTT | CASSLARSLSTDTQYF
- | TRBJ2-7 | - | TRBV5-4 | TGTGCCAGCAGCCCCACCTCGGGGCATTCCTACGAGCAGTACTTC | CASSPTSGHSYEQYF
- | TRBJ1-1 | - | TRBV27 | TGTGCCAGCAGGATAGGGGATAACACTGAAGCTTTCTTT | CASRIGDNTEAFF